These 20 T cell receptor beta chains originate from one sample sequenced in a study of T-cell reconstitution after alpha-beta-depleted transplantation in children. Library preparation (for TCRbeta) was performed with unique molecular identifiers. One entry per CDR3 protein, called by TCRdb with MiXCR from the PCR reads. The sample yields about 640,000 distinct CDR3 sequences, roughly 15% seen once. The sample in question was PBMCs from the stem cell graft donor, obtained from the stem cell graft. Receptors originate from a human donor who donated a stem cell graft to a child with acute myeloid leukemia.

There are many counts of this clonotype. The chain is built from TRBV6-5 and TRBJ1-5; the D gene is possibly TRBD1 (5 bases). Trimming cost V 6 bases and J 6 bases, with 30 bases left between them. The CDR3 is made up of 19 amino acids. In germline, CDR1 is MNHEY, CDR2 SVGAGI. The DNA for the CDR3 is TGTGCCAGCAGGCGTCTGGGACGACTAACCGGATGGGTTCCTCAGCCCCAGCATTTT. Translating gives CASRRLGRLTGWVPQPQHF.

This clonotype was found a few times. The J gene is TRBJ2-7, the V gene TRBV4-3; tentatively, D is TRBD2 (5 bases). CDR3 length: 15 amino acids. CDR1 and CDR2 from the germline V gene are LGHNA and YSLEER. Between the trimmed V and J ends, which lost 0 bases and 0 bases, there was a span of 9 bases. CDR3 region: CASSQDRTPSYEQYF. The CDR3 bases are TGCGCCAGCAGCCAAGATCGGACTCCCTCCTACGAGCAGTACTTC.

The V gene is TRBV7-2, the J gene TRBJ2-3; weak D call: TRBD2 (6 bases). Between the trimmed V and J ends, which lost 1 base and 2 bases, there was a span of 13 bases. This CDR3 is 16 amino acids long. Germline CDR1 and CDR2: SGHTA and FQGNSA. This CDR3 reads CASSLGAGGNTDTQYF. The CDR3 DNA follows: TGTGCCAGCAGCTTAGGAGCAGGAGGGAACACAGATACGCAGTATTTT.

The chain uses TRBV6-5 and TRBJ1-1; weak D call: TRBD1 (5 bases). Germline lookup yields CDR1 MNHEY and CDR2 SVGAGI. Trimming pared 4 bases from V and 4 bases from J, leaving 16 bases between. The CDR3 consists of 15 residues. The CDR3 loop reads CASSSTPGSGTEAFF. As DNA, the CDR3 is TGTGCCAGCAGTTCCACTCCAGGGTCGGGCACTGAAGCTTTCTTT.

This clonotype was observed at least ten times. The chain uses TRBV12-3 or TRBV12-4 and TRBJ2-1, with D uncertain. The CDR3 has 13 amino acids. Trimming took off 5 bases at V and 9 bases at J, with 14 bases between the two ends. For the CDR3, the DNA is TGTGCCAGCAGTGCAGAGCGCCGCTCTGAGCAGTTCTTC. This encodes CASSAERRSEQFF.

This clonotype was counted many times. The rearrangement uses TRBV7-8 and TRBJ1-1; 7 positions agree with TRBD1. This CDR3 spans 13 amino acids. Germline trimming cut 6 bases from V and 4 bases from J; bases unmatched to any gene: 5. In germline, CDR1 is SGHVS, CDR2 FQNEAQ. DNA for the CDR3: TGTGCCAGCAGTTCAGGGGGGACCACTGAAGCTTTCTTT. Protein sequence: CASSSGGTTEAFF.

This sequence joins TRBV5-6 and TRBJ2-3, with 8 bases that match TRBD1. The germline gives CDR1 SGHDT, CDR2 YYEEEE. The CDR3 is made up of 16 amino acids. Losses at the gene ends were 1 base for V and 4 bases for J; bases not matched to a gene: 8. The CDR3 spells CASSLFLDRGPDTQYF. As DNA, the CDR3 is TGTGCCAGCAGCTTGTTCCTCGACAGGGGACCAGATACGCAGTATTTT. Combining the CDR3 with reference TRBV5-6 and TRBJ2-3 gives the whole variable domain DAGVTQSPTHLIKTRGQQVTLRCSPKSGHDTVSWYQQALGQGPQFIFQYYEEEERQRGNFPDRFSGHQFPNYSSELNVNALLLGDSALYLCASSLFLDRGPDTQYFGPGTRLTVL.

This clonotype has ten or more counts. The chain employs TRBV29-1 and TRBJ2-1; the D is unclear. The germline gives CDR1 SQVTM, CDR2 ANQGSEA. Trimming removed 4 bases from V and 3 bases from J, with 13 bases in between. The CDR3 consists of 14 residues. CDR3 DNA: TGCAGCGTTGCGGCCCGGGCAGACTACAATGAGCAGTTCTTC. Its protein product is CSVAARADYNEQFF.

This clonotype turned up a few times. The chain joins TRBV5-1 to TRBJ2-3; D assignment may be TRBD1 or TRBD2 (6 bases each). V was pared by 3 bases and J by 6 bases, with 20 bases between. CDR1 and CDR2 from the germline V gene are SGHRS and YFSETQ. The CDR3 is made up of 16 amino acids. For the CDR3, the DNA is TGCGCCAGCAGCTCCGAGGGGGGACAACGTAGGGATACGCAGTATTTT. It specifies CASSSEGGQRRDTQYF.

This chain links TRBV11-3 with TRBJ2-2; D not certain. This CDR3 contains 13 residues. CDR1 and CDR2 from the germline V gene are SGHNT and YENEEA. Trimming shortened V by 4 bases and J by 5 bases, and 8 bases separated the two germline ends. CDR3 region: CASSWGRTGELFF. CDR3 nucleotides: TGTGCCAGCAGCTGGGGTAGGACCGGGGAGCTGTTTTTT.

This clonotype was detected a few times. The chain employs TRBV20-1 and TRBJ2-7, with 12 bases identical to TRBD2. The CDR3 has 17 amino acids. After removal of 6 bases from V and 0 bases from J, the junction contained 12 bases not matched to a gene. Per the germline V gene, CDR1 is DFQATT and CDR2 is SNEGSKA (reference sequence). The CDR3 reads CSAAWLAGGSSSYEQYF. The DNA of the CDR3 is TGCAGTGCAGCGTGGCTAGCGGGGGGGTCCAGCTCCTACGAGCAGTACTTC.

This clonotype was detected ten times or more. The V gene is TRBV29-1, the J gene TRBJ2-7, with a possible D match to TRBD2 (6 bases). The V gene's germline CDR1 is SQVTM and CDR2 ANQGSEA. Trimming took off 5 bases at V and 2 bases at J, with 16 bases between the two ends. The CDR3 has 14 residues. The DNA of the CDR3 is TGCAGCGTTCTCGGGGGAGTCCTCCCCTACGAGCAGTACTTC. Encoded protein: CSVLGGVLPYEQYF.

This clonotype occurred a few times. V and J are TRBV5-5 and TRBJ1-2; TRBD1 is a possible D gene (6 bases). CDR3 length equals 16 residues. V lost 0 bases and J 3 bases, leaving 15 bases between the germline ends. The germline gives CDR1 SGHKS, CDR2 YYEKEE (reference sequence). CDR3 coding DNA: TGTGCCAGCAGCTTGGCCTGGGCAGGGGCGGACTATGGCTACACCTTC. This encodes CASSLAWAGADYGYTF.

The chain employs TRBV10-1 and TRBJ1-6; TRBD1 matches 10 bases. Germline CDR1 reads WNHNN; CDR2 reads SYGVQD (reference sequence). CDR3 size: 17 residues. The junction had 7 bases not matched to a gene; V was cut back by 2 bases and J by 6 bases. Written as DNA, the CDR3 is TGCGCCAGCAGTGAGAGGGGACAGGGGCAACTTAATTCACCCCTCCACTTT. Translated, it gives CASSERGQGQLNSPLHF.

There are many counts of this clonotype. V gene TRBV6-2 or TRBV6-3 combines with J gene TRBJ2-2, with D possibly matching TRBD1 (5 bases). With 10 bases removed from V and 0 bases from J, the gap between germline ends came to 12 bases. The CDR3 is made up of 14 amino acids. Germline values: CDR1 MNHEY, CDR2 SVGEGT. In DNA, the CDR3 is TGTGCCATCTTGGAAGGGGCGAACACCGGGGAGCTGTTTTTT. Translating it yields CAILEGANTGELFF.

This clonotype was picked up many times. CDR3 sequence (DNA): TGTGCCACCAGTGCCATGATAGGCAGGGGAACCGGGGAGCTGTTTTTT. As protein: CATSAMIGRGTGELFF. The chain uses TRBV24-1 and TRBJ2-2; maybe TRBD1 (6 bases). Germline V gene sequence: CDR1 KGHDR, CDR2 SFDVKD. Trimming pared 5 bases from V and 5 bases from J, leaving 17 bases between. The CDR3 runs 16 residues.

This clonotype has a count of ten or more. Written as DNA, the CDR3 is TGTGCCAGCAGTGACCACGCAGCCTACGAGCAGTACTTC. Its translation is CASSDHAAYEQYF. The chain is built from TRBV25-1 and TRBJ2-7; D is uncertain. The CDR3 contains 13 residues. Trimming left V 3 bases short and J 2 bases short, with 8 bases between. The V gene's germline CDR1 is MGHDK and CDR2 SYGVNS.

This clonotype showed up many times. The chain recombines TRBV6-5 with TRBJ1-5, with no clear D. The CDR3 totals 17 residues. Germline CDR1 is MNHEY and CDR2 is SVGAGI. Trimming left V 0 bases short and J 5 bases short, with 17 bases between. Written as DNA, the CDR3 is TGTGCCAGCAGTTACTCGAGAGGGAGAGCGGACCATCAGCCCCAGCATTTT. Amino acids: CASSYSRGRADHQPQHF.

The J gene is TRBJ1-5, the V gene TRBV20-1; D perhaps matches TRBD1 (6 bases). This CDR3 is built from 13 residues. CDR1 and CDR2 (germline): DFQATT, SNEGSKA (reference sequence). Trimming left V 7 bases short and J 1 base short, with 11 bases between. As DNA, the CDR3 is TGCAGTGTAGGGGGGCTCAGCAATCAGCCCCAGCATTTT. This codes for CSVGGLSNQPQHF.

This clonotype came up a few times. J is TRBJ2-2 and V is TRBV7-2, with D unresolved. This CDR3 is built from 14 residues. The V end was cut by 2 bases, the J end by 4 bases, with 8 bases between. Germline-derived CDR1 and CDR2 are SGHTA and FQGNSA. The CDR3 loop reads CASSLLRSTGELFF. In nucleotides, the CDR3 is TGTGCCAGCAGCTTACTAAGATCCACCGGGGAGCTGTTTTTT.